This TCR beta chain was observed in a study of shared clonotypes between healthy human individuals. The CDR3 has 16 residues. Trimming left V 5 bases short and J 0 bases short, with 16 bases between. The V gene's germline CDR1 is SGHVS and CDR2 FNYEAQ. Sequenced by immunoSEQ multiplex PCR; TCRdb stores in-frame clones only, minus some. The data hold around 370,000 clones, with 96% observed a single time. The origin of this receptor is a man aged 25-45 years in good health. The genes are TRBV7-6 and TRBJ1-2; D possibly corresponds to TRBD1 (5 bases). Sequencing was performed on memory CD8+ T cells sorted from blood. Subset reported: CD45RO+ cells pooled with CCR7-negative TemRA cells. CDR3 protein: CASSLEKDSSNYGYTF. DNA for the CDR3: TGTGCCAGCAGCCTAGAGAAAGACAGTTCTAACTATGGCTACACCTTC.